This record concerns one T cell receptor beta chain sequence. The CDR3 is made up of 16 amino acids. V was cut by 6 bases and J by 8 bases, with 25 bases left in between. Germline V CDR1 and CDR2: SNHLY, FYNNEI. The data are from a study of OX40 agonist ivuxolimab in advanced cancers. Autoimmune disease history or systemic immunosuppression excluded patients. Baseline was the first blood sampling point, followed by cycle 4 day 1 and cycle 7 day 1. TCRdb's table, derived via immunoSEQ multiplex PCR, lists solely in-frame clones and lacks some. Of tens of thousands of clones detected, 65% to 85% appear once; the ten largest clones hold just over 14%.

The source is an adult with an advanced solid tumor such as melanoma, head and neck, liver or kidney cancer. The source was CD4+ or CD8+ T cells sorted from blood, collected in a trial of the OX40 agonist ivuxolimab. The chain carries TRBV2 and TRBJ1-2; possible D gene TRBD1, 6 bases. CDR3 bases: TGTGCCAGCAGGCTAGGCCACAGGGACCTCTATAGCGGCTACACCTTC. This encodes CASRLGHRDLYSGYTF.